These 2 T cell receptor beta chains share one sample of origin, sequenced in a study of blood T cell repertoires in COVID-19. TCRdb keeps only in-frame clones here, not all; method: immunoSEQ multiplex PCR. The data show about 120,000 clones, 84% seen once. Sample: PBMCs or T cells enriched from blood (not recorded which). These receptor sequences come from a woman aged 25 to 39 who had recovered from COVID-19.

The chain carries TRBV30 and TRBJ1-2; possibly TRBD1 for D (5 bases). The CDR3 contains 12 residues. Looked up from germline, CDR1 is GTSNPN and CDR2 is SVGIG (reference sequence). The V end lost 1 base, the J end lost 3 bases, and 6 bases lay between the germline ends. The CDR3 coding sequence is TGTGCCTGGAGTGCCAGGGACTATGGCTACACCTTC. Encoded protein: CAWSARDYGYTF.

The gene calls are TRBV5-8 and TRBJ1-6; D not certain. CDR3 length: 15 amino acids. In germline, CDR1 is SGHTS, CDR2 YDEGEE. The V gene lost 4 bases and the J gene lost 5 bases, with 13 bases spanning the gap. This chain's CDR3 is CASSPARAHNSPLHF. The DNA of the CDR3 is TGTGCCAGCAGCCCGGCCCGAGCGCATAATTCACCCCTCCACTTT.